This TCR beta chain came from a study of cytomegalovirus exposure and HLA in healthy donors. This CDR3 has 16 residues. Germline CDR1 SGDLS, CDR2 YYNGEE. Trimming cost V 0 bases and J 2 bases, with 15 bases left between them. The table came from immunoSEQ multiplex PCR; TCRdb's copy has only in-frame clones and leaves some out. The profile shows 90,000 to 130,000 clones, 85% to 90% of them singletons. The clonotype comes from a woman in her 30s in good health and CMV-seropositive. The sample taken for sequencing was PBMCs. This chain uses TRBV9 with TRBJ2-7, with a possible D match to TRBD1 (5 bases). Here the CDR3 DNA reads TGTGCCAGCAGCGTAGTAGGGCAGGGTAGTACCTACGAGCAGTACTTC. As protein: CASSVVGQGSTYEQYF.